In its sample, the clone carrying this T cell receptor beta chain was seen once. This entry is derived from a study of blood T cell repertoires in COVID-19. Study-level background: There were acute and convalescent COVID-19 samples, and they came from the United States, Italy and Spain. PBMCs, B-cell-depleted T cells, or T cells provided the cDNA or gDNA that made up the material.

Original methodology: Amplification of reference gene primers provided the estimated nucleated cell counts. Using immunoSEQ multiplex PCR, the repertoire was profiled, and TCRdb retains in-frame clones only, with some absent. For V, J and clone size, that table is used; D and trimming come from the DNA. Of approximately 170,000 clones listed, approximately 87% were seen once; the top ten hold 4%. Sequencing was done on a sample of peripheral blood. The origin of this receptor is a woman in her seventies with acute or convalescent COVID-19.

The CDR3 here is CASSRTSGGFTGELFF. The DNA of the CDR3 is TGTGCCAGCAGCCGGACTAGCGGGGGGTTCACCGGGGAGCTGTTTTTT. V and J are TRBV3-1 (or the pseudogene TRBV3-2) and TRBJ2-2, with 14 positions matching TRBD2. Trimming took 4 bases from V and 4 from J; bases not matched to a gene: 2. The CDR3 is 16 amino acids. CDR1 LGHDT and CDR2 YNNKEL come from the germline V gene (reference sequence).